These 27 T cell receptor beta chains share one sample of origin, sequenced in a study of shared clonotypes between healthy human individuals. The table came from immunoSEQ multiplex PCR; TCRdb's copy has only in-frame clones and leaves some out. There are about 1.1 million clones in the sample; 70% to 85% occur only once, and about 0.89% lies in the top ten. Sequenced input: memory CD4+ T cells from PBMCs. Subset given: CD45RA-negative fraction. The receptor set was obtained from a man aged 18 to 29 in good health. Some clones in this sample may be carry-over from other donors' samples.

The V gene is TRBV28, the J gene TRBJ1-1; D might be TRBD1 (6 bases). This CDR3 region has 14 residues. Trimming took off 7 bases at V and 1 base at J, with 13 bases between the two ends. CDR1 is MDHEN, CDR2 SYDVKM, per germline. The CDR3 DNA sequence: TGTGCCAGCATCTCCCCGGGACAGAACACTGAAGCTTTCTTT. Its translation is CASISPGQNTEAFF.

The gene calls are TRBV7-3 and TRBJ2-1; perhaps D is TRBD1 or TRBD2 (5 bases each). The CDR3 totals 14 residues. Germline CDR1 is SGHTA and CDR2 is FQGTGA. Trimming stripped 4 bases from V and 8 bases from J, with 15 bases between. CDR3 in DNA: TGTGCCAGCAGCTCGACGAGGGACGTCGATGAGCAGTTCTTC. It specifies CASSSTRDVDEQFF. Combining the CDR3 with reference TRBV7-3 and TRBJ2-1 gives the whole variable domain GAGVSQTPSNKVTEKGKYVELRCDPISGHTALYWYRQSLGQGPEFLIYFQGTGAADDSGLPNDRFFAVRPEGSVSTLKIQRTERGDSAVYLCASSSTRDVDEQFFGPGTRLTVL.

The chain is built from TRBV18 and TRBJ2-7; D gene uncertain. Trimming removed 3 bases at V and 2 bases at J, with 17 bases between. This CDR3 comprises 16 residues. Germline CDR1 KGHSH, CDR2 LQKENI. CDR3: CASSPETGITAYEQYF. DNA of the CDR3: TGTGCCAGCTCACCCGAGACTGGGATAACCGCCTACGAGCAGTACTTC.

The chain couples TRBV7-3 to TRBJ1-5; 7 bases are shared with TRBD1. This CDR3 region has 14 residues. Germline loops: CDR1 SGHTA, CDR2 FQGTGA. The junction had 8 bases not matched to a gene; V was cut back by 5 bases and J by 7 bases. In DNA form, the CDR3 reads TGTGCCAGCAGCACGACAGGGACGGGGCAGCCCCAGCATTTT. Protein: CASSTTGTGQPQHF. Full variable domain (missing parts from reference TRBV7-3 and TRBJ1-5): GAGVSQTPSNKVTEKGKYVELRCDPISGHTALYWYRQSLGQGPEFLIYFQGTGAADDSGLPNDRFFAVRPEGSVSTLKIQRTERGDSAVYLCASSTTGTGQPQHFGDGTRLSIL.

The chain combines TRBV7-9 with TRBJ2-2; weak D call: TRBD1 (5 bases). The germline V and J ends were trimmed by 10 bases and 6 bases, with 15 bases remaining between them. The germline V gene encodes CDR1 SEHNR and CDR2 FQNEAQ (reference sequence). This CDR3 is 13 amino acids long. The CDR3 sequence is CATDRGGAGELFF. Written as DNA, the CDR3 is TGTGCCACCGACAGAGGTGGGGCCGGGGAGCTGTTTTTT.

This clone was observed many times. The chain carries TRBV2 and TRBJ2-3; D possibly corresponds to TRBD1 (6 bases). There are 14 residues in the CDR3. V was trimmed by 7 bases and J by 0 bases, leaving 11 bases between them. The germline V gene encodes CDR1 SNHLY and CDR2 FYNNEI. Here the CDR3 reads CASNTGTSTDTQYF. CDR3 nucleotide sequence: TGTGCCAGCAACACCGGGACAAGCACAGATACGCAGTATTTT.

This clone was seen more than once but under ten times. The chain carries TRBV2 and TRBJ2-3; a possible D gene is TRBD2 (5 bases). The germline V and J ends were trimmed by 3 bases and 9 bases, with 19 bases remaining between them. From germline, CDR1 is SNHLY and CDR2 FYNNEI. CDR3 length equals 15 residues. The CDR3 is CASSEGGHPPPTQYF. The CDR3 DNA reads TGTGCCAGCAGTGAGGGCGGGCACCCCCCGCCCACGCAGTATTTT. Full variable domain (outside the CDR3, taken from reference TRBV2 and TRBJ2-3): EPEVTQTPSHQVTQMGQEVILRCVPISNHLYFYWYRQILGQKVEFLVSFYNNEISEKSEIFDDQFSVERPDGSNFTLKIRSTKLEDSAMYFCASSEGGHPPPTQYFGPGTRLTVL.

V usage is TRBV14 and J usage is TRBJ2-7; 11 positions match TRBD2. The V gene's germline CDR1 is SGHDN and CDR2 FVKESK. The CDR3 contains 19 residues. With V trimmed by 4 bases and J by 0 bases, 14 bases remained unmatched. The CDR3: CASSPFLAGGPPNSYEQYF. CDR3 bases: TGTGCCAGCAGCCCGTTTTTAGCGGGAGGGCCCCCGAACTCCTACGAGCAGTACTTC.

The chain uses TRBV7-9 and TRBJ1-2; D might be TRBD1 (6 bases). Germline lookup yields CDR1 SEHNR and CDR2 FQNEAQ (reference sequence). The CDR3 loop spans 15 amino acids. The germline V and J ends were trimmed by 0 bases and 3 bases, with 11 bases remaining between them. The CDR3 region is CASSLAEQGHYGYTF. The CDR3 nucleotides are TGTGCCAGCAGCTTAGCGGAACAGGGTCACTATGGCTACACCTTC.

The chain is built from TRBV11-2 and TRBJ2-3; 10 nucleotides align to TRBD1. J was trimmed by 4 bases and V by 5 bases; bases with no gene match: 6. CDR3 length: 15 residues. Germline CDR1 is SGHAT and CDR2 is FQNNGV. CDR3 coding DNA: TGTGCCAGCAGCCCCGGACAGGGGGGATCAGATACGCAGTATTTT. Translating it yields CASSPGQGGSDTQYF.

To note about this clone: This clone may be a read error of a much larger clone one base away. The CDR3 nucleotides are TGCGCCAGCAGCTCTTGGGACAATCCCCATACGCAGTATTTT. Its protein product is CASSSWDNPHTQYF. The rearrangement joins TRBV5-1 to TRBJ2-3; possible D gene TRBD1, 6 bases. CDR3 length equals 14 residues. Deletions cut 3 bases from V and 7 bases from J, with 15 bases between. Germline values: CDR1 SGHRS, CDR2 YFSETQ.

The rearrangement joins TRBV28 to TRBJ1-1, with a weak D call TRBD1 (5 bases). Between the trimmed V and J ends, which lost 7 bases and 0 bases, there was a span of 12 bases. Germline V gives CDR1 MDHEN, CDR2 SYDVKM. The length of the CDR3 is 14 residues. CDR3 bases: TGTGCCAGCACCTCAGGAGGGGTGAACACTGAAGCTTTCTTT. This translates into CASTSGGVNTEAFF.

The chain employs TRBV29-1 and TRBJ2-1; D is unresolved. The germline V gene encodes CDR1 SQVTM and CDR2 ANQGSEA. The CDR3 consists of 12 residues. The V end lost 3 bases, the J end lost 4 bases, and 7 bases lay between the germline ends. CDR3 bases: TGCAGCGTTGACTGGCCATACAATGAGCAGTTCTTC. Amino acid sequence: CSVDWPYNEQFF.

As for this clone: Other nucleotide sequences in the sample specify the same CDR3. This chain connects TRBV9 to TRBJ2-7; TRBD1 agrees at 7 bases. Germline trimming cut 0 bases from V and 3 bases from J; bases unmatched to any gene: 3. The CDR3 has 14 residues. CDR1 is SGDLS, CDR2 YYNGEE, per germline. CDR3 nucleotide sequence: TGTGCCAGCAGCGTAGAAGGGGGCGGCTACGAGCAGTACTTC. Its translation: CASSVEGGGYEQYF.

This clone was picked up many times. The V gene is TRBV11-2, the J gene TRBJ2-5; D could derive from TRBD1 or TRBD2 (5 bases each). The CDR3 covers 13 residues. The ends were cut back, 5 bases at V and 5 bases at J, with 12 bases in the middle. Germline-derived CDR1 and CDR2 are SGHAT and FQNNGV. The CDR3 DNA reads TGTGCCAGCAGCCTCTCGGGGCCGGAGACCCAGTACTTC. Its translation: CASSLSGPETQYF.

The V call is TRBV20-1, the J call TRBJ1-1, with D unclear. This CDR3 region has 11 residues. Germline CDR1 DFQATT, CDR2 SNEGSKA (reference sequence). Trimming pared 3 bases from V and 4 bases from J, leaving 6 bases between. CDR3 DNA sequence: TGCAGTGCTAGCAGATTCACTGAAGCTTTCTTT. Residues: CSASRFTEAFF.

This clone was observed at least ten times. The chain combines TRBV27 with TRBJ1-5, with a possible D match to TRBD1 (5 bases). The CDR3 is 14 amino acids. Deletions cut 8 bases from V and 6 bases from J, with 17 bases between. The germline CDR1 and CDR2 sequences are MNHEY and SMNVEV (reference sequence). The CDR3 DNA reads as TGTGCCAGCTCTCCCGGGGGTTACGGTCAGCCCCAGCATTTT. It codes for CASSPGGYGQPQHF.

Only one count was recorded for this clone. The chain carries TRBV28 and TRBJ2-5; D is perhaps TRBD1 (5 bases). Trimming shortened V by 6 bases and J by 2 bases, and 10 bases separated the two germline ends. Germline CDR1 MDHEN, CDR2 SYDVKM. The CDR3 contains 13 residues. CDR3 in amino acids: CASRRTLQETQYF. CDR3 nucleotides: TGTGCCAGCAGAAGGACACTTCAAGAGACCCAGTACTTC.

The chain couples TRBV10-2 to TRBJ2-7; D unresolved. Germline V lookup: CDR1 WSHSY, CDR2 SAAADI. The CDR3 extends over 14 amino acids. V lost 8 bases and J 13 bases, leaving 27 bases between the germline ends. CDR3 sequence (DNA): TGCGCCAGCCAAATCCAACCCGCCGCAGGCGCCCGTTACTTC. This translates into CASQIQPAAGARYF.

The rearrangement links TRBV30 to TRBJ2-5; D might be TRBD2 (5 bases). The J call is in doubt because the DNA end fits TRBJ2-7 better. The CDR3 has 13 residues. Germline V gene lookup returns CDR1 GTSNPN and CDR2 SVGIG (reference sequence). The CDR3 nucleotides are TGTGCCTGGTCTCAAACGGGGAAGTACGAGCAGTACTTC. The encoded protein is CAWSQTGKYEQYF.

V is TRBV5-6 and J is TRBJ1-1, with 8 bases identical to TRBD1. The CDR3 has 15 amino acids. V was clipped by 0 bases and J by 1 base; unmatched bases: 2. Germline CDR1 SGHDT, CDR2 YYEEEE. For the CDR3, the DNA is TGTGCCAGCAGCTTGGGGGACAGGCCGAACACTGAAGCTTTCTTT. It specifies CASSLGDRPNTEAFF.

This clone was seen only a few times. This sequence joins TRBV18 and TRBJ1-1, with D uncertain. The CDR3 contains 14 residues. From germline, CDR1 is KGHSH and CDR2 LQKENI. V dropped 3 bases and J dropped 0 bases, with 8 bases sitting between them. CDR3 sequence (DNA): TGTGCCAGCTCACCCCTAACAGTGAACACTGAAGCTTTCTTT. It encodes CASSPLTVNTEAFF.

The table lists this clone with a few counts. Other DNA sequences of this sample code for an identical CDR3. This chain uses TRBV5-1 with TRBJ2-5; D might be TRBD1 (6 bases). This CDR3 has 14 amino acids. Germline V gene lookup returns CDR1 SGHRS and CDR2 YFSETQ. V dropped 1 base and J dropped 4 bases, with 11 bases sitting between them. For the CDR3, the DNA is TGCGCCAGCAGCTTGTGGGGGCCGGGAGAGACCCAGTACTTC. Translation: CASSLWGPGETQYF.

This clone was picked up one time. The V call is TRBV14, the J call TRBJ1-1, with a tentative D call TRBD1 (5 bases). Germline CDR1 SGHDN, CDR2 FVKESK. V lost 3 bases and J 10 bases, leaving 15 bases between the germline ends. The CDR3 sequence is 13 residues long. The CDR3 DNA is TGTGCCAGCAGCCATAACCCGGGACTGGGAGCTTTCTTT. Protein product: CASSHNPGLGAFF.

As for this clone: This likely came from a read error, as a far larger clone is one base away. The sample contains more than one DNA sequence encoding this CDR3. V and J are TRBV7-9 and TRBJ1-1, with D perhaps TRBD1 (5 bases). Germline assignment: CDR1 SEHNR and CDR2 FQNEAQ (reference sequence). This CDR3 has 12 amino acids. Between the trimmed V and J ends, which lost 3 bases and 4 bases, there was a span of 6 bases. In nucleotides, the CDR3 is TGTGCCAGCAGCTTTGACAGCACTGAAGCTTTCTTT. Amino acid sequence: CASSFDSTEAFF.

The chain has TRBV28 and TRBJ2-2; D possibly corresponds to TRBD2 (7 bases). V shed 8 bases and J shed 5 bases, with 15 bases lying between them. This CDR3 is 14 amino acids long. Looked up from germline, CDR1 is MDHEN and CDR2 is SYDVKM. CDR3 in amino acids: CASRPQGGTGELFF. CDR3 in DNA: TGTGCCAGCCGGCCACAGGGAGGGACCGGGGAGCTGTTTTTT.

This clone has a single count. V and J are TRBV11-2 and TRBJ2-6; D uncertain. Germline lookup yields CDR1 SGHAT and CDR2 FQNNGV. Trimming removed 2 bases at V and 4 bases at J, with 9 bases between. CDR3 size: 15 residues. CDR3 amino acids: CASSLQVSGANVLTF. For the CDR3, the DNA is TGTGCCAGCAGCTTACAGGTCTCCGGGGCCAACGTCCTGACTTTC.